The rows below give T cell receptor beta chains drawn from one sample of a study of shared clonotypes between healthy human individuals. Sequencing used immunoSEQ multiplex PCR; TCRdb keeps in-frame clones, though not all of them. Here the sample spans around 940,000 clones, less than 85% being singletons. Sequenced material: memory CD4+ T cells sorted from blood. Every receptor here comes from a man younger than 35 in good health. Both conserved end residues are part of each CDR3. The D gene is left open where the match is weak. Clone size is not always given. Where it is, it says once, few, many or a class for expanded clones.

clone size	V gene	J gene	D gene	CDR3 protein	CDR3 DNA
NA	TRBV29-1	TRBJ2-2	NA	CSVRQDGTGELFF	TGCAGCGTTCGGCAGGATGGCACCGGGGAGCTGTTTTTT
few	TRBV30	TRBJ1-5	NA	CALSRDTNQPQHF	TGTGCCCTAAGCCGGGACACCAATCAGCCCCAGCATTTT
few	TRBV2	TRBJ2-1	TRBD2	CASSQLAGRSYNEQFF	TGTGCCAGCAGTCAACTAGCGGGGCGCTCCTACAATGAGCAGTTCTTC
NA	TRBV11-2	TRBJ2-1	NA	CASSLEGIGNEQFF	TGTGCCAGCAGCTTGGAGGGCATAGGGAATGAGCAGTTCTTC
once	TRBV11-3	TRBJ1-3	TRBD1	CASSGDSDGNTIYF	TGTGCCAGCAGCGGGGACAGTGATGGAAACACCATATATTTT
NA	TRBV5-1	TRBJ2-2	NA	CASSLFGQMNTGELFF	TGCGCCAGCAGCTTGTTTGGACAGATGAACACCGGGGAGCTGTTTTTT
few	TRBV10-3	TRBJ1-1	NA	CAARSSGLGTEAFF	TGTGCCGCCAGGTCCAGTGGGTTGGGCACTGAAGCTTTCTTT
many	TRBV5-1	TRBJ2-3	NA	CASSLDVAGKTDTQYF	TGCGCCAGCAGCTTGGATGTGGCAGGGAAAACAGATACGCAGTATTTT
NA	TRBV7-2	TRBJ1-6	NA	CASSIPGRSNSPLHF	TGTGCCAGCAGCATTCCGGGACGGTCTAATTCACCCCTCCACTTT
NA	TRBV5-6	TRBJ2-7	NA	CASSLAATAYEQYF	TGTGCCAGCAGCTTAGCGGCAACGGCCTACGAGCAGTACTTC
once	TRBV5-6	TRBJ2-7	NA	CASSLGGPSYEQYF	TGTGCCAGCAGCTTGGGGGGGCCGTCCTACGAGCAGTACTTC
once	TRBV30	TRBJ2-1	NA	CAWSVRGPRAGINEQFF	TGTGCCTGGAGTGTACGAGGGCCGAGGGCGGGGATCAATGAGCAGTTCTTC
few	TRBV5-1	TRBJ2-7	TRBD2	CASSRGRGDEEQYF	TGCGCCAGCAGTCGAGGACGGGGGGACGAAGAGCAGTACTTC
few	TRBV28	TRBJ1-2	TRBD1	CASRGQGARTF	TGTGCCAGCAGGGGCCAGGGGGCAAGGACCTTC
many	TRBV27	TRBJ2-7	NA	CASRSTLGHSYEQYF	TGTGCCAGCAGATCCACCCTCGGACACAGCTACGAGCAGTACTTC
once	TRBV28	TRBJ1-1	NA	CASGRQANTEAFF	TGTGCCAGCGGCAGACAGGCTAACACTGAAGCTTTCTTT
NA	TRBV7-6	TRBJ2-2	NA	CASSPRTKGDGELFF	TGTGCCAGCAGCCCCCGGACGAAAGGGGACGGGGAGCTGTTTTTT
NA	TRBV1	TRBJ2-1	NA	CTSSLRYMVSLRVNNEQFF	TGCACCAGCAGCCTGCGTTATATGGTTTCCCTGAGGGTAAACAATGAGCAGTTCTTC
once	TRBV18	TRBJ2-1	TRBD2	CASSPEAGDYNEQFF	TGTGCCAGCTCACCAGAAGCGGGAGACTACAATGAGCAGTTCTTC
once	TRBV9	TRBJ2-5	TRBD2	CASSVVRVAGVGWVTETQYF	TGTGCCAGCAGCGTAGTAAGGGTAGCGGGAGTAGGTTGGGTGACGGAGACCCAGTACTTC
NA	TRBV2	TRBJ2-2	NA	CASSSAGWELFF	TGTGCCAGCAGCTCCGCAGGGTGGGAGCTGTTTTTT
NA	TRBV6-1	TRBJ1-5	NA	CASQAQGNQPQHF	TGTGCCTCCCAGGCACAGGGAAATCAGCCCCAGCATTTT
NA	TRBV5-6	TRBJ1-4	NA	CASRLQGPGEKLFF	TGTGCCAGCCGTTTACAGGGACCGGGTGAAAAACTGTTTTTT
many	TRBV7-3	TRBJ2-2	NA	CASSRKNTGELFF	TGTGCCAGCAGCAGGAAGAACACCGGGGAGCTGTTTTTT
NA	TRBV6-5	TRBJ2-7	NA	CASGTGEQYF	TGTGCCAGCGGGACGGGGGAGCAGTACTTC
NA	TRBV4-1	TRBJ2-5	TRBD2	CASSHSYGASGGLPPETQYF	TGCGCCAGCAGCCACTCCTATGGGGCTAGCGGGGGCCTCCCCCCAGAGACCCAGTACTTC
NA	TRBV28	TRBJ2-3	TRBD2	CASSKASGLDTQYF	TGTGCCAGCAGTAAGGCTAGCGGGTTAGATACGCAGTATTTT
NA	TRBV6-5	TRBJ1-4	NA	CASSPTGRLNEKLFF	TGTGCCAGCAGTCCGACGGGCCGACTTAATGAAAAACTGTTTTTT
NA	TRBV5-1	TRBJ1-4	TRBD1	CASSPTGRLEKLFF	TGCGCCAGCAGCCCGACAGGGCGCCTTGAAAAACTGTTTTTT
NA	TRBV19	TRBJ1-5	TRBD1	CASRKQGPGNQPQHF	TGTGCCAGTAGAAAACAGGGGCCGGGCAATCAGCCCCAGCATTTT
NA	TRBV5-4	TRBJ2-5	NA	CASSITQGRETQYF	TGTGCCAGCAGCATAACCCAGGGGCGGGAGACCCAGTACTTC